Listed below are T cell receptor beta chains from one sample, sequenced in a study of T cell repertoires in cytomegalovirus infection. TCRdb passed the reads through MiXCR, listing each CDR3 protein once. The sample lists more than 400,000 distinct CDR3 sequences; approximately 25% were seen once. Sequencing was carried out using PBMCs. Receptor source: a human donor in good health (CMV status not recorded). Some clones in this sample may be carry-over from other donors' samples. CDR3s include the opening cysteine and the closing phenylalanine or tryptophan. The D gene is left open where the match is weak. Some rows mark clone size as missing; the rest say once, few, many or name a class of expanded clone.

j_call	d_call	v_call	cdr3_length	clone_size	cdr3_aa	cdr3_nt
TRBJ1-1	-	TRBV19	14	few	CASSDPPGNTEAFF	TGTGCCAGTAGTGACCCCCCTGGGAACACTGAAGCTTTCTTT
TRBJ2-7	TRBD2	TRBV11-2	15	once	CASSYPGEGPYEQYF	TGTGCCAGCAGCTACCCGGGGGAGGGCCCCTACGAGCAGTACTTC
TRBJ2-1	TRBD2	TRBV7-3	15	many	CASSSTGGPYNEQFF	TGTGCCAGCAGCTCTACGGGAGGGCCTTACAATGAGCAGTTCTTC
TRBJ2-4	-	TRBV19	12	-	CASSTEKNIQYF	TGTGCCAGCTCGACAGAGAAAAACATTCAGTACTTC
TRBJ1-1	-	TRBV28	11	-	CASRISGGAFF	TGTGCCAGCCGGATCTCCGGTGGAGCTTTCTTT
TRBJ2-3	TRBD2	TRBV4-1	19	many	CASSQDPRTSGRSTDTQYF	TGCGCCAGCAGCCAAGATCCTAGGACTAGCGGGAGGTCTACAGATACGCAGTATTTT
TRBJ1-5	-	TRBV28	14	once	CASSLSREGQPQHF	TGTGCCAGCAGTTTATCCAGGGAGGGTCAGCCCCAGCATTTT
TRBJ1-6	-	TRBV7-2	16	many	CASSLGLGGAYPPLHF	TGTGCCAGCAGCTTAGGTTTGGGGGGCGCTTACCCACCCCTCCACTTT
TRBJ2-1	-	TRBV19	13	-	CASSILAPGEQFF	TGTGCCAGTAGTATTCTAGCGCCCGGTGAGCAGTTCTTC
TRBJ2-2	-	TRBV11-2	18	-	CASSPRWTGTRNTGELFF	TGTGCCAGCAGCCCCCGGTGGACCGGGACCAGGAACACCGGGGAGCTGTTTTTT
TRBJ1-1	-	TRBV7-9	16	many	CASSLKAGVMNTEAFF	TGTGCCAGCAGCCTTAAGGCAGGGGTTATGAACACTGAAGCTTTCTTT
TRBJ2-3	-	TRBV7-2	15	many	CASSLQQGISDTQYF	TGTGCCAGCAGCTTACAACAGGGAATATCAGATACGCAGTATTTT
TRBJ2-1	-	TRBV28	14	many	CASSWPGAYNEQFF	TGTGCCAGCTCGTGGCCAGGGGCCTACAATGAGCAGTTCTTC
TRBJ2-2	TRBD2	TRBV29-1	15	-	CSVEVGLAGAGELFF	TGCAGCGTTGAAGTCGGGCTAGCGGGAGCCGGGGAGCTGTTTTTT
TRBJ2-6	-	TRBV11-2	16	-	CASSLTVGLGANVLTF	TGTGCCAGCAGCTTGACTGTTGGTTTAGGGGCCAACGTCCTGACTTTC
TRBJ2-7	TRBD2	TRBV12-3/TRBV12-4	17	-	CASSFFGTSGTTYEQYF	TGTGCCAGCAGTTTTTTCGGGACTAGCGGGACCACCTACGAGCAGTACTTC
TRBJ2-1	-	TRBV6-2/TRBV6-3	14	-	CASSYRPSYNEQFF	TGTGCCAGCAGTTACAGGCCTTCCTACAATGAGCAGTTCTTC
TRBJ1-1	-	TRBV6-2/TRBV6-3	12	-	CASLDPDTEAFF	TGTGCCAGCCTTGACCCGGACACTGAAGCTTTCTTT
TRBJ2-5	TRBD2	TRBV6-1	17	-	CASSISLGLAGGETQYF	TGTGCCAGCAGCATTTCTCTAGGACTAGCGGGAGGAGAGACCCAGTACTTC
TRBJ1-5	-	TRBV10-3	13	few	CAISLDAHQPQHF	TGTGCCATTTCTTTGGACGCCCATCAGCCCCAGCATTTT
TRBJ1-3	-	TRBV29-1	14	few	CSVRDSTSGNTIYF	TGCAGCGTTCGCGACAGTACCTCTGGAAACACCATATATTTT
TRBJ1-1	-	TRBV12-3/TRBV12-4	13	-	CASTLVGNTEAFF	TGTGCCAGCACCCTGGTTGGCAACACTGAAGCTTTCTTT
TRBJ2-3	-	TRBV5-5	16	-	CASSLAGTENTDTQYF	TGTGCCAGCAGCTTGGCTGGTACGGAGAATACAGATACGCAGTATTTT
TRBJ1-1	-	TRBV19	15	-	CASSMGRWGRAEAFF	TGTGCCAGTAGTATGGGCCGGTGGGGGCGCGCTGAAGCTTTCTTT
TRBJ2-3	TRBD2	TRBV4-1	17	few	CASSQLGLAGGPDTQYF	TGCGCCAGCAGCCAGCTTGGACTAGCGGGAGGCCCCGATACGCAGTATTTT
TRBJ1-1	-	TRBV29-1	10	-	CSAMDGEAFF	TGCAGCGCTATGGACGGTGAAGCTTTCTTT
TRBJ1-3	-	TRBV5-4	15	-	CASSEGSHSGNTIYF	TGTGCCAGCAGCGAGGGGAGCCACTCTGGAAACACCATATATTTT
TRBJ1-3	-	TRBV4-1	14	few	CASSPTVRRNTIYF	TGCGCCAGCAGCCCGACAGTACGGAGAAACACCATATATTTT
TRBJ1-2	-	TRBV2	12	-	CASSEETVGYTF	TGTGCCAGCAGTGAAGAGACGGTGGGCTACACCTTC
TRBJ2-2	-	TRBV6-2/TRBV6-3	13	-	CASRRLDTGELFF	TGTGCCAGCAGGAGACTAGACACCGGGGAGCTGTTTTTT
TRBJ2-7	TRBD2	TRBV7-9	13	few	CASSPILAGVVVF	TGTGCCAGCAGCCCCATCCTAGCGGGAGTCGTAGTCTTC
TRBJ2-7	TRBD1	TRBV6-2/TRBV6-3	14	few	CASREMAGGAEQYF	TGTGCCAGCAGGGAAATGGCAGGGGGCGCCGAGCAGTACTTC
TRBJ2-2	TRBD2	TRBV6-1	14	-	CASSYASGTRELFF	TGTGCCAGCAGTTATGCTAGCGGGACACGGGAGCTGTTTTTT
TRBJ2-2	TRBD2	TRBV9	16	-	CASSGRTSEHTGELFF	TGTGCCAGCAGCGGCCGGACTAGCGAACACACCGGGGAGCTGTTTTTT
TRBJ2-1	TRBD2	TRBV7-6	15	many	CASSYSGSPYNEQFF	TGTGCCAGCAGCTATAGCGGGAGTCCCTACAATGAGCAGTTCTTC
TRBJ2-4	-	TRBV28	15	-	CASIRNSGRLNIQYF	TGTGCCAGCATCCGGAACTCGGGAAGATTAAACATTCAGTACTTC
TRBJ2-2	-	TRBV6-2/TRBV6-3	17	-	CASSYSLSGANTGELFF	TGTGCCAGCAGTTACTCCCTCTCGGGAGCGAACACCGGGGAGCTGTTTTTT